This TCR beta chain appears in the sequencing data of a study of pediatric ulcerative colitis. Study observations and caveats: This repertoire reflects total lymphocytes rather than subpopulations like regulatory T cells. All ulcerative colitis patients, but no controls, carried two rectal clonotypes.

Rectal tissue came from one to two pinch biopsies taken at colonoscopy. The diagnostic colonoscopy in ulcerative colitis patients preceded any immunosuppressive treatment. Trimming shortened V by 2 bases and J by 1 base, and 11 bases separated the two germline ends. CDR1 is SGHRS, CDR2 YFSETQ, per germline. CDR3 length equals 15 residues. Assay used: immunoSEQ multiplex PCR; TCRdb lists only in-frame clones, some missing. The table lists tens of thousands of clones, under 80% of them singletons. As regards this clone: The antigen remains unidentified.

Sequenced input: gut tissue. The clonotype originates from a girl between 5 and 17 years old with moderate ulcerative colitis. The V and J genes are TRBV5-1 and TRBJ2-3; TRBD2 might be the D (5 bases). The CDR3 nucleotides read TGCGCCAGCAGCTTCCGAGCGGAGGGCACAGATACGCAGTATTTT. Translation gives CASSFRAEGTDTQYF. Full variable domain (remainder filled in from reference TRBV5-1 and TRBJ2-3): KAGVTQTPRYLIKTRGQQVTLSCSPISGHRSVSWYQQTPGQGLQFLFEYFSETQRNKGNFPGRFSGRQFSNSRSEMNVSTLELGDSALYLCASSFRAEGTDTQYFGPGTRLTVL.